The sequence of this TCR beta chain was determined in a study of blood T cells in healthy people across ages. Alongside a J-beta primer mix, a sample-barcoded 5' primer served in a second PCR lasting about 6 to 11 cycles. One entry per CDR3 protein, called by TCRdb with MiXCR from the 5' RACE reads. The table has hundreds of thousands of distinct CDR3 sequences, around a fifth seen once. This CDR3 is 15 amino acids long. V lost 2 bases to trimming and J lost 5 bases; unmatched junction nucleotides: 6. Germline V gene data show CDR1 as KGHSH and CDR2 as LQKENI. The individuals who served as donors were healthy Caucasians living in Russia, aged about 6 to 100. Collection of roughly 10 milliliters of peripheral blood was performed for each donor. Study observations and caveats: The recorded TCR beta diversity per million T cells decreased in a roughly linear manner with age. In long-lived donors, naive CD4+ cell counts and diversity exceeded those of aged donors.

This clonotype was seen only a few times. Antigen unknown. The origin of this receptor is a man between 65 and 85 years old in good health. Material: blood. The chain employs TRBV18 and TRBJ2-7; 10 nucleotides match TRBD2. CDR3 nucleotide sequence: TGTGCCAGCTCACCATCGCTAGCGGGAGTCGACGAGCAGTACTTC. Its translation is CASSPSLAGVDEQYF.